Listed here is a single T cell receptor (beta chain). This clonotype was seen repeatedly, ten times or more. The specificity of this receptor is unknown. Per-base qualities were not stored, and no clone one base away is much larger. The data originate from a study of T cells in Graves' hyperthyroidism and ophthalmopathy (dated by TCRdb to the late 2010s). For the study in its entirety: TCR V-J signatures able to tell the groups apart were searched for in a discovery cohort of 100 patients, of whom around 43 had Graves' ophthalmopathy and 57 had stable Graves' hyperthyroidism. Prospective prediction of ophthalmopathy was tested in an independent validation cohort consisting of 18 to 20 hyperthyroidism patients and about 17 patients who later progressed to ophthalmopathy. The 100 discovery patients were randomly divided into training and test sets at a 7:3 ratio. In six Graves' hyperthyroidism patients, the study also compared T-cell repertoires from thyroid tissue with T-cell repertoires from blood. Once sampling was done, hyperthyroidism patients were given methimazole at a starting dose of 30 mg daily, whereas ophthalmopathy patients were given high-dose intravenous methylprednisolone. The paper reports TCR Vbeta CDR3 sequencing of 135 peripheral blood samples: around 45 ophthalmopathy, roughly 80 hyperthyroidism and approximately 17 progressor patients. Points the paper makes about the study in general: Most expanded thyroid clonotypes (frequency above 0.001) were also detected in blood, a finding suggesting that blood repertoires may reflect thyroid immune responses. Sample size was not statistically predetermined, and blinding of investigators to group allocation was not performed. A 13 V-J signature model separated ophthalmopathy from stable hyperthyroidism, with approximately 87% sensitivity and approximately 81% specificity in cross-validation and 80%/75% in testing. During validation, the model predicted progression to ophthalmopathy a median of around six months ahead of onset, with more than 55% sensitivity and 72.22% specificity.

Amplification of TCR beta CDR3 regions was carried out from RNA transcripts. The TCR CDR3 was subjected to a first round of RT-PCR using the HTBI primer set and the Qiagen OneStep RT-PCR kit. Libraries were constructed in a second round of multiplex PCR, after which size selection and purification were carried out. Paired-end sequencing of the libraries was performed with 100 bp reads on an Illumina HiSeq2000. As for the original processing: SOAPnuke was used to process the raw data, removing reads that contained adapters or uncalled bases, had a mean Phred below 15, or lacked an exact match to the constant primer or identifier. High-quality paired reads were merged using COPE v1.2.5, and each unique nucleotide sequence was defined as a clonotype. Clonotypes were aligned to IMGT TRBV, TRBD and TRBJ reference segments using MiTCR v1.1. Only V-J combinations with frequency above 0.0001, covering 99.2% of repertoires, were analysed. The TCS score was defined as the ratio of F50 (clonal expansion) to E x V (chaos), calculated using BLOSUM62-based TCRdist between CDR3 peptides within each V-J. Welch's t-statistics and random forest reduced 500 to 650 V-J features to 13, which were used in a naive Bayes classifier (R e1071). The Morisita-Horn index was used to measure how similar the thyroid and blood repertoires were. TCRdb reworked the public reads: Q25 trimming with fastp, MiXCR clone assembly, productive beta chains retained. Under each unique CDR3 protein, matching rows form one entry showing the most common genes and DNA. These V and J calls rely on TCRdb rather than the paper's analysis. A total of fewer than 750,000 distinct CDR3 sequences appear in this sample, about 43% of them only once. About 8% of the sample is taken by the ten largest.

Trimming takes 0 bases off V and 6 bases off J; junction bases not matched to a gene: 5. The germline V gene (reference sequence) yields LGHDT for CDR1 and YNNKEL for CDR2. The CDR3 covers 14 residues, taking in both the cysteine and the phenylalanine. Only the CDR3 part of the read is kept: 42 bases, read in frame from the first base. Graves' hyperthyroidism was defined as stable when no progression to ophthalmopathy occurred over 18 months of follow-up. Hyperthyroidism patients were aged 18 to 65 years and newly diagnosed, with disease duration of less than 2 months. Exclusion was applied to patients with uncontrolled infections, other autoimmune diseases, pregnancy or lactation. Clinical symptoms, serum thyroxine and TRAb, thyroid ultrasound, and orbital computed tomography formed the basis for the diagnoses. Total RNA was extracted with Trizol reagent, and quality was checked on an Agilent 2100 Bioanalyzer.

This clonotype was obtained from a woman between 18 and 29 years old with Graves' hyperthyroidism. The sequence joins TRBV3-1 to TRBJ2-7, with 7 central nucleotides matching TRBD2. Sequenced material: peripheral blood or thyroid tissue (not recorded which). Here the CDR3 is given as CASSQEGLVGEQYF. The nucleotides read TGTGCCAGCAGCCAAGAAGGACTAGTAGGCGAGCAGTACTTC.